This T cell receptor beta chain was obtained from a study of preoperative IRX-2 immunotherapy in early breast cancer. Treatment: preoperative locoregional IRX-2 cytokine immunotherapy. This phase Ib study tested locoregional IRX-2 cytokine immunotherapy given before surgery. V lost 4 bases, J lost 2 bases, and 7 bases stayed unmatched. Per germline, CDR1 SGHTS and CDR2 YDEGEE. The CDR3 loop spans 16 amino acids. Sequenced by immunoSEQ multiplex PCR; TCRdb stores in-frame clones only, minus some. Of 55,000 to 70,000 clones listed, less than 95% were seen once; the top ten hold about 1.8%. V usage is TRBV5-8 and J usage is TRBJ2-1; 9 bases match TRBD1. This receptor was identified in a human donor with breast cancer. Collection of the sample occurred from a patient treated with IRX-2 immunotherapy. CDR3 nucleotides: TGTGCCAGCAGCCCGTACAGGGGGCCCCCCTACAATGAGCAGTTCTTC. Translated: CASSPYRGPPYNEQFF.